This section outlines one T cell receptor (beta chain) sequence together with its context. The data were obtained in a study of blood T cell repertoires in COVID-19. The method was immunoSEQ multiplex PCR; TCRdb's version includes in-frame clones alone and lacks a portion of them. This table holds roughly 50,000 clones, more than 90% found once. In germline, CDR1 is MNHNY, CDR2 SVGAGI (reference sequence). Unmatched junction bases numbered 4, after V lost 5 bases and J lost 2 bases. CDR3 length: 16 amino acids. J is TRBJ2-6 and V is TRBV6-6; 9 nucleotides align to TRBD1. This TCR was recovered from a man aged 50-60 years with acute or convalescent COVID-19. Sequenced: peripheral blood. The CDR3 bases are TGTGCCAGCAGTCAGGACAGGGGCCCTGGGGCCAACGTCCTGACTTTC. It translates to CASSQDRGPGANVLTF.